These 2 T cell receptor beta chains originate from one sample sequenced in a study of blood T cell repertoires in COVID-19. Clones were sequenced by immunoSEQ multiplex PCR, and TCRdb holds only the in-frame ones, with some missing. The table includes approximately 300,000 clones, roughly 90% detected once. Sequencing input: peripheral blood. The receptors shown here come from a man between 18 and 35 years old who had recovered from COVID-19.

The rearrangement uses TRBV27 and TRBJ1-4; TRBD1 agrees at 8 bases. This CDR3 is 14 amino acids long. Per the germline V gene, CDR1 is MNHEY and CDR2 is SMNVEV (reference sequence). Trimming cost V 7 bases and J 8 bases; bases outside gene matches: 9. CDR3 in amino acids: CASTSLPGGEKLFF. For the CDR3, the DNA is TGTGCCAGCACGTCCCTACCAGGGGGCGAAAAACTGTTTTTT.

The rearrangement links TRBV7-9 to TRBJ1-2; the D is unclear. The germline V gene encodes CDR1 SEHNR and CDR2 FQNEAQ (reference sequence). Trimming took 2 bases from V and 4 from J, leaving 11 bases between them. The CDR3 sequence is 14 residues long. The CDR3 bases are TGTGCCAGCAGCTTAAGAGGGAATAGCTATGGCTACACCTTC. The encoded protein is CASSLRGNSYGYTF.